This T cell receptor beta chain was identified in a study of blood T cell repertoires in COVID-19. Assay used: immunoSEQ multiplex PCR; TCRdb lists only in-frame clones, some missing. Of about 280,000 clones in the sample, about 89% were seen once. CDR1 is SGHDT and CDR2 is YYEEEE in the germline V gene. The CDR3 runs 13 residues. V was trimmed by 0 bases and J by 4 bases, leaving 4 bases between them. Material for sequencing was peripheral blood. The clonotype was recovered from a man between 35 and 55 years old with active or convalescent COVID-19. This sequence joins TRBV5-6 and TRBJ2-2; D remains unclear. The CDR3 coding sequence is TGTGCCAGCAGCTTGGGGCCCACCGGGGAGCTGTTTTTT. This encodes CASSLGPTGELFF.